This passage covers 9 T cell receptor beta chains from one sample sequenced in a study of OX40 agonist ivuxolimab in advanced cancers. Data came from immunoSEQ multiplex PCR; TCRdb stores just in-frame clones and leaves some out. The sample consists of under 65,000 clones, roughly nine tenths of them appearing once. The sample was CD4+ or CD8+ T cells sorted from blood, taken in a trial of the OX40 agonist ivuxolimab. These receptors all come from an adult with an advanced solid tumor such as melanoma, head and neck, liver or kidney cancer.

The chain employs TRBV28 and TRBJ2-4; possible D gene TRBD1, 5 bases. CDR3 length: 16 residues. Per germline, CDR1 MDHEN and CDR2 SYDVKM. Trimming cost V 4 bases and J 0 bases, with 13 bases left between them. CDR3 nucleotides: TGTGCCAGCAGTTCCACAGGAGTACTAGCCAAAAACATTCAGTACTTC. Translation: CASSSTGVLAKNIQYF.

This clone appeared a single time. The chain combines TRBV7-9 with TRBJ2-5; 8 bases map to TRBD1. The germline V gene has CDR1 SEHNR and CDR2 FQNEAQ (reference sequence). This CDR3 region has 15 residues. The trim removed 10 bases at V and 5 bases at J, leaving 15 bases unmatched. CDR3 sequence (DNA): TGTGCCACAACGCCCGGGACAGGCTCGGTGGAGACCCAGTACTTC. The encoded protein is CATTPGTGSVETQYF.

The chain joins TRBV7-9 to TRBJ1-2; possible D gene TRBD1, 5 bases. This CDR3 spans 19 amino acids. Trimming cost V 5 bases and J 5 bases, with 30 bases left between them. Germline V gene data show CDR1 as SEHNR and CDR2 as FQNEAQ (reference sequence). CDR3 sequence: CASSILPGTATEEIYGYTF. The CDR3 nucleotides read TGTGCCAGCAGCATACTCCCCGGGACCGCGACTGAAGAGATTTATGGCTACACCTTC.

This clone appeared a few times. The chain employs TRBV10-3 and TRBJ2-1; D is perhaps TRBD2 (5 bases). V lost 6 bases to trimming and J lost 3 bases, with 9 bases between them. The CDR3 totals 13 residues. Germline V gene sequence: CDR1 ENHRY, CDR2 SYGVKD. The CDR3 DNA reads as TGTGCCATCAGGGACGGACTCTACAATGAGCAGTTCTTC. It specifies CAIRDGLYNEQFF.

The V gene is TRBV28, the J gene TRBJ2-1, with TRBD2 identical over 10 bases. V dropped 10 bases and J dropped 5; count of bases not matched to a gene: 8. The CDR3 loop spans 14 amino acids. CDR1 and CDR2 from the germline V gene are MDHEN and SYDVKM. CDR3 DNA sequence: TGTGCCATCAGGACTAGCGGAAGCCACAATGAGCAGTTCTTC. It specifies CAIRTSGSHNEQFF.

J is TRBJ1-1 and V is TRBV5-4, with D possibly matching TRBD1 (5 bases). Per the germline V gene, CDR1 is SGHNT and CDR2 is YYREEE (reference sequence). CDR3 length equals 15 residues. V lost 5 bases to trimming and J lost 0 bases, with 14 bases between them. CDR3 in DNA: TGTGCCAGCAGTCAACCGGGACTCCTGAACACTGAAGCTTTCTTT. Its translation is CASSQPGLLNTEAFF. The variable domain in full, with the rest retrieved from reference TRBV5-4 and TRBJ1-1, is ETGVTQSPTHLIKTRGQQVTLRCSSQSGHNTVSWYQQALGQGPQFIFQYYREEENGRGNFPPRFSGLQFPNYSSELNVNALELDDSALYLCASSQPGLLNTEAFFGQGTRLTVV.

The chain links TRBV7-2 to TRBJ2-3; D is unresolved. Germline V gene lookup returns CDR1 SGHTA and CDR2 FQGNSA. This CDR3 is 13 amino acids long. The V gene lost 5 bases and the J gene lost 1 base, with 7 bases spanning the gap. CDR3 in DNA: TGTGCCAGCAGCCAGCGCGGCACAGATACGCAGTATTTT. This sequence encodes CASSQRGTDTQYF.

In this sample, this clone turned up once. The CDR3 sequence: CASNTPNQPQHF. The CDR3 DNA follows: TGTGCCAGCAATACCCCGAATCAGCCCCAGCATTTT. J is TRBJ1-5 and V is TRBV28, with D unclear. The CDR3 is made up of 12 amino acids. CDR1 is MDHEN, CDR2 SYDVKM, per germline. V shed 7 bases and J shed 4 bases, with 8 bases lying between them.

This rearrangement joins TRBV5-6 to TRBJ2-7, with 9 bases aligning to TRBD1. This CDR3 region has 14 residues. V was pared by 6 bases and J by 3 bases, with 7 bases of the junction left unmatched. Germline loops: CDR1 SGHDT, CDR2 YYEEEE. The CDR3 coding sequence is TGTGCCAGCAACAAAGGACAGGGGATCTACGAGCAGTACTTC. Encoded protein: CASNKGQGIYEQYF.